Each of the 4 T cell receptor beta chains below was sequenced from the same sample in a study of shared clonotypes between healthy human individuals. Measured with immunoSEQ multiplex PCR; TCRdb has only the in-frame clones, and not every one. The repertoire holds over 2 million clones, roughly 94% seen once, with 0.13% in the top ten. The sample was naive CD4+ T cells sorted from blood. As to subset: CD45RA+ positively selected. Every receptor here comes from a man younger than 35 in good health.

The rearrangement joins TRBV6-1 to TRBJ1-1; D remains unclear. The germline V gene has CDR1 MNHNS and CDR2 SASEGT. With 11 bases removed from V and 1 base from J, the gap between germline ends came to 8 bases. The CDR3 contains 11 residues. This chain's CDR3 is CAGGRNTEAFF. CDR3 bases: TGTGCCGGCGGCAGGAACACTGAAGCTTTCTTT.

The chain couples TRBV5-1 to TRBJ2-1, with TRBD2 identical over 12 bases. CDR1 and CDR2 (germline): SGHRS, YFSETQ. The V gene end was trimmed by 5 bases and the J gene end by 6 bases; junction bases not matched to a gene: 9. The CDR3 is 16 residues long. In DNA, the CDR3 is TGCGCCAGCAGACCAACGGGACTAGCGGGCCGCAATGAGCAGTTCTTC. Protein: CASRPTGLAGRNEQFF.

The CDR3 DNA reads as TGTGCCAGCAGCTTACTCCGCGGGAGCTCCTACAATGAGCAGTTCTTC. Translation gives CASSLLRGSSYNEQFF. This chain connects TRBV7-6 to TRBJ2-1; TRBD2 matches 7 bases. This CDR3 has 16 residues. CDR1 is SGHVS and CDR2 is FNYEAQ in the germline V gene. With V trimmed by 2 bases and J by 0 bases, 4 bases remained unmatched.

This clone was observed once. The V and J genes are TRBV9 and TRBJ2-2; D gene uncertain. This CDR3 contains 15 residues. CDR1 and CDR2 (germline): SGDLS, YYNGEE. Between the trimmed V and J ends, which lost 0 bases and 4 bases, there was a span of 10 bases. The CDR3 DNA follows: TGTGCCAGCAGCGTAGAGTGGGGTGGCACCGGGGAGCTGTTTTTT. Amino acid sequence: CASSVEWGGTGELFF.